The rows below give T cell receptor beta chains drawn from one sample of a study of blood T cell repertoires in COVID-19. The data were produced by immunoSEQ multiplex PCR, yet TCRdb's version contains in-frame clones alone and is incomplete. The sample has about 400,000 clones, approximately 86% seen once; the top ten hold under 8.5%. Sequencing input: peripheral blood. The receptors were gathered from a woman aged 55-69 years with COVID-19, enrolled during active disease. The CDR3 runs from the conserved cysteine through the conserved F or W. D genes are given only for firm matches. Some rows mark clone size as missing; the rest say once, few, many or name a class of expanded clone.

CDR3: CASSPYQGGNTIYF
DNA: TGTGCCAGCAGTCCCTATCAGGGGGGAAACACCATATATTTT
V: TRBV7-2
J: TRBJ1-3
size: NA
D: NA

CDR3: CASSVDGTEAFF
DNA: TGTGCCAGCAGCGTAGACGGGACTGAAGCTTTCTTT
V: TRBV9
J: TRBJ1-1
size: NA
D: NA

CDR3: CASSESQGYGYTF
DNA: TGTGCCAGCAGTGAAAGCCAGGGCTATGGCTACACCTTC
V: TRBV6-1
J: TRBJ1-2
size: many
D: NA

CDR3: CASSFPGGYGYTF
DNA: TGTGCCAGCAGTTTTCCGGGTGGCTATGGCTACACCTTC
V: TRBV12-3/TRBV12-4
J: TRBJ1-2
size: NA
D: NA

CDR3: CASSPHSRSYGYTF
DNA: TGTGCCAGTAGTCCTCACTCCCGGTCCTATGGCTACACCTTC
V: TRBV19
J: TRBJ1-2
size: NA
D: NA

CDR3: CASSSSTHSPLHF
DNA: TGTGCCAGCAGCTCCTCCACTCATTCACCCCTCCACTTT
V: TRBV7-3
J: TRBJ1-6
size: NA
D: NA

CDR3: CASSSRGGATALNYGYTF
DNA: TGTGCCAGCAGCTCCCGCGGGGGGGCAACCGCCCTTAACTATGGCTACACCTTC
V: TRBV7-9
J: TRBJ1-2
size: NA
D: NA

CDR3: CASSSLQGINNSPLHF
DNA: TGTGCCAGCAGTTCCCTACAGGGTATCAATAATTCACCCCTCCACTTT
V: TRBV27
J: TRBJ1-6
size: NA
D: NA

CDR3: CASSASGAAVYEQYF
DNA: TGTGCCAGCAGCGCAAGCGGGGCAGCGGTCTACGAGCAGTACTTC
V: TRBV9
J: TRBJ2-7
size: few
D: TRBD2

CDR3: CASSSVPWRGGDEQYF
DNA: TGTGCCAGCAGCTCGGTACCGTGGAGGGGCGGGGACGAGCAGTACTTC
V: TRBV7-8
J: TRBJ2-7
size: NA
D: NA

CDR3: CASSFRTYEQYF
DNA: TGTGCCAGCAGTTTTAGGACTTACGAGCAGTACTTC
V: TRBV12-3/TRBV12-4
J: TRBJ2-7
size: NA
D: NA

CDR3: CAWSGGGPYGADTQYF
DNA: TGTGCCTGGAGTGGGGGAGGGCCCTACGGGGCAGATACGCAGTATTTT
V: TRBV30
J: TRBJ2-3
size: NA
D: TRBD2

CDR3: CASSVGGGDRVFYGYTF
DNA: TGTGCCAGCAGCGTAGGGGGCGGGGACAGGGTTTTCTATGGCTACACCTTC
V: TRBV13
J: TRBJ1-2
size: NA
D: TRBD1

CDR3: CASSSGGVDYGYTF
DNA: TGTGCCAGCAGTTCAGGGGGTGTCGACTATGGCTACACCTTC
V: TRBV27
J: TRBJ1-2
size: NA
D: TRBD1

CDR3: CASSLGQGNSNQPQHF
DNA: TGCGCCAGCAGCTTGGGGCAGGGAAACAGCAATCAGCCCCAGCATTTT
V: TRBV5-1
J: TRBJ1-5
size: once
D: NA

CDR3: CASSIPHQGLEPNYGYTF
DNA: TGTGCCAGTAGTATACCTCACCAGGGGCTAGAGCCTAACTATGGCTACACCTTC
V: TRBV19
J: TRBJ1-2
size: NA
D: NA

CDR3: CASSLVTGRGPNYEQYF
DNA: TGTGCCAGCAGCCTAGTGACTGGCAGGGGGCCCAACTACGAGCAGTACTTC
V: TRBV7-8
J: TRBJ2-7
size: many
D: TRBD1

CDR3: CASSRNTEAFF
DNA: TGTGCCAGCAGTAGGAACACTGAAGCTTTCTTT
V: TRBV3-1/TRBV3-2
J: TRBJ1-1
size: NA
D: NA

CDR3: CSGSIQAGGRYGYTF
DNA: TGCAGCGGTTCCATACAGGCAGGGGGTCGCTATGGCTACACCTTC
V: TRBV29-1
J: TRBJ1-2
size: NA
D: TRBD1

CDR3: CARPGQTKDTQYF
DNA: TGTGCCAGACCGGGACAGACGAAAGATACGCAGTATTTT
V: TRBV2
J: TRBJ2-3
size: NA
D: TRBD1

CDR3: CASSLGAGGRETQYF
DNA: TGCGCCAGCAGCTTGGGGGCAGGGGGCAGAGAGACCCAGTACTTC
V: TRBV5-1
J: TRBJ2-5
size: NA
D: TRBD1

CDR3: CASSPGPHSYEQYF
DNA: TGTGCCAGCTCACCGGGCCCCCACTCCTACGAGCAGTACTTC
V: TRBV18
J: TRBJ2-7
size: NA
D: NA

CDR3: CASSLPGRNTEAFF
DNA: TGTGCCAGCAGCTTGCCAGGGCGTAACACTGAAGCTTTCTTT
V: TRBV5-4
J: TRBJ1-1
size: NA
D: NA

CDR3: CASGSHRDRGYEQYF
DNA: TGTGCTAGTGGTTCCCACCGGGACAGGGGCTACGAGCAGTACTTC
V: TRBV12-5
J: TRBJ2-7
size: NA
D: TRBD1

CDR3: CASSLPGPGGYNEQFF
DNA: TGTGCCAGCAGCCTCCCCGGACCTGGAGGGTACAATGAGCAGTTCTTC
V: TRBV7-8
J: TRBJ2-1
size: NA
D: NA

CDR3: CASSAGQEAGELFF
DNA: TGTGCCAGCAGTGCCGGGCAGGAGGCCGGGGAGCTGTTTTTT
V: TRBV6-4
J: TRBJ2-2
size: NA
D: NA

CDR3: CASSTPLAGIYEKLFF
DNA: TGTGCCAGTAGTACCCCCCTCGCAGGGATTTACGAAAAACTGTTTTTT
V: TRBV19
J: TRBJ1-4
size: NA
D: NA

CDR3: CASTRGYLNTEAFF
DNA: TGTGCCAGCACCCGAGGCTATCTGAACACTGAAGCTTTCTTT
V: TRBV9
J: TRBJ1-1
size: NA
D: NA

CDR3: CASSGGLAGGSYNEQFF
DNA: TGTGCCAGCAGCGGAGGGCTAGCGGGGGGGTCGTACAATGAGCAGTTCTTC
V: TRBV2
J: TRBJ2-1
size: NA
D: TRBD2

CDR3: CASSLEGGGAEAFF
DNA: TGTGCCAGCAGCTTGGAGGGCGGGGGAGCTGAAGCTTTCTTT
V: TRBV5-6
J: TRBJ1-1
size: NA
D: NA

CDR3: CASSLGAGGTESPLHF
DNA: TGTGCCAGCAGCTTGGGCGCAGGGGGTACGGAATCACCCCTCCACTTT
V: TRBV5-4
J: TRBJ1-6
size: NA
D: TRBD1

CDR3: CSVETRGRETQYF
DNA: TGCAGCGTTGAGACCAGGGGTAGGGAGACCCAGTACTTC
V: TRBV29-1
J: TRBJ2-5
size: NA
D: NA

CDR3: CASSLAFGQGRGDTQYF
DNA: TGCGCCAGCAGCTTGGCCTTCGGACAGGGCCGGGGAGATACGCAGTATTTT
V: TRBV5-1
J: TRBJ2-3
size: NA
D: TRBD1

CDR3: CAWSVQGAFRSDQPQHF
DNA: TGTGCCTGGAGTGTACAGGGGGCCTTTCGGTCAGATCAGCCCCAGCATTTT
V: TRBV30
J: TRBJ1-5
size: NA
D: TRBD1

CDR3: CASSESSTGTGFFEQYF
DNA: TGTGCCAGCAGTGAATCAAGCACCGGGACAGGGTTCTTCGAGCAGTACTTC
V: TRBV6-1
J: TRBJ2-7
size: many
D: TRBD1

CDR3: CASSHGGGRTKDYEQYF
DNA: TGTGCCAGCAGCCATGGGGGGGGACGGACTAAGGACTACGAGCAGTACTTC
V: TRBV3-1/TRBV3-2
J: TRBJ2-7
size: NA
D: TRBD2

CDR3: CASSLAAGGPYEQYF
DNA: TGCGCCAGCAGCTTGGCCGCCGGGGGTCCCTACGAGCAGTACTTC
V: TRBV5-1
J: TRBJ2-7
size: once
D: NA

CDR3: CASSRGNEGYGYTF
DNA: TGTGCCAGCAGTCGGGGTAATGAGGGCTATGGCTACACCTTC
V: TRBV6-5
J: TRBJ1-2
size: once
D: NA

CDR3: CASSLIGAYEQYF
DNA: TGTGCCAGCAGTCTTATAGGGGCCTACGAGCAGTACTTC
V: TRBV6-5
J: TRBJ2-7
size: NA
D: NA

CDR3: CASRVGRTAGPGEQYF
DNA: TGTGCCAGCAGGGTCGGTCGGACTGCTGGCCCGGGCGAGCAGTACTTC
V: TRBV2
J: TRBJ2-7
size: few
D: NA

CDR3: CASSSAVLYSNQPQHF
DNA: TGTGCCAGCAGCTCCGCAGTCCTTTATAGCAATCAGCCCCAGCATTTT
V: TRBV7-2
J: TRBJ1-5
size: few
D: NA

CDR3: CSASYYNTEAFF
DNA: TGCAGTGCTAGTTATTATAACACTGAAGCTTTCTTT
V: TRBV20-1
J: TRBJ1-1
size: NA
D: NA

CDR3: CATSDASTGGGQETQYF
DNA: TGTGCCACCAGTGATGCCTCTACAGGGGGTGGTCAAGAGACCCAGTACTTC
V: TRBV24-1
J: TRBJ2-5
size: NA
D: TRBD1

CDR3: CASSLRTDYNEQFF
DNA: TGCGCCAGCAGCCTGAGGACAGATTACAATGAGCAGTTCTTC
V: TRBV4-1
J: TRBJ2-1
size: once
D: NA

CDR3: CASSSNGDLGGYTF
DNA: TGCGCCAGCAGCTCCAACGGGGATCTGGGGGGCTACACCTTC
V: TRBV5-1
J: TRBJ1-2
size: NA
D: NA

CDR3: CASSLLEDTEAFF
DNA: TGTGCCAGCAGTTTGTTGGAGGACACTGAAGCTTTCTTT
V: TRBV27
J: TRBJ1-1
size: NA
D: NA

CDR3: CASSRTSYGIGYTF
DNA: TGTGCCAGCAGTAGGACTTCTTATGGGATTGGCTACACCTTC
V: TRBV6-5
J: TRBJ1-2
size: NA
D: NA

CDR3: CAWSVTIVASHGFNEQFF
DNA: TGTGCCTGGAGTGTTACAATAGTAGCTAGTCATGGGTTCAATGAGCAGTTCTTC
V: TRBV30
J: TRBJ2-1
size: NA
D: NA

CDR3: CASSLGPTGGAFF
DNA: TGTGCCAGCAGCTTGGGGCCCACGGGAGGAGCTTTCTTT
V: TRBV7-3
J: TRBJ1-1
size: NA
D: NA

CDR3: CATLHTGYSTDTQYF
DNA: TGTGCCACCCTCCATACAGGGTATAGCACAGATACGCAGTATTTT
V: TRBV27
J: TRBJ2-3
size: NA
D: NA

CDR3: CASSRKTGSETQYF
DNA: TGTGCCAGCAGCCGGAAGACAGGGTCGGAGACCCAGTACTTC
V: TRBV7-2
J: TRBJ2-5
size: NA
D: TRBD1

CDR3: CASGLRGSNQPQHF
DNA: TGTGCTAGTGGTTTGAGGGGGAGCAATCAGCCCCAGCATTTT
V: TRBV12-5
J: TRBJ1-5
size: NA
D: NA

CDR3: CSVALTGGATDTQYF
DNA: TGCAGCGTAGCTTTGACAGGGGGCGCGACAGATACGCAGTATTTT
V: TRBV29-1
J: TRBJ2-3
size: NA
D: TRBD1

CDR3: CASSETSQSYNEQFF
DNA: TGTGCCAGCAGTGAGACTAGCCAGTCCTACAATGAGCAGTTCTTC
V: TRBV2
J: TRBJ2-1
size: NA
D: TRBD2

CDR3: CASSLGEGRETQYF
DNA: TGCGCCAGCAGCCTCGGGGAGGGACGAGAGACCCAGTACTTC
V: TRBV5-1
J: TRBJ2-5
size: NA
D: TRBD2

CDR3: CASSPTGQGHEQYF
DNA: TGCGCCAGCAGCCCTACAGGACAGGGCCACGAGCAGTACTTC
V: TRBV4-1
J: TRBJ2-7
size: NA
D: TRBD1

CDR3: CASSQNPGANSPLHF
DNA: TGTGCCAGCAGCCAAAATCCAGGGGCAAATTCACCCCTCCACTTT
V: TRBV14
J: TRBJ1-6
size: once
D: NA

CDR3: CAIRAGAFTGELFF
DNA: TGTGCCATCAGGGCGGGGGCTTTCACCGGGGAGCTGTTTTTT
V: TRBV10-3
J: TRBJ2-2
size: NA
D: NA